Sequencing of this T cell receptor beta chain was carried out in a study of glioma-infiltrating T cells after dendritic cell vaccination. Study conclusions and caveats: Higher pretreatment TIL content predicted longer progression-free time and survival.

Time point indicated: after dendritic cell vaccination, including at tumor progression/relapse. Patients had residual fresh-frozen tumor tissue and more than two years of survival data. Note on this clone: Its antigen is unknown.

The immunoSEQ assay amplified TCRB CDR3 from up to about 2 ug DNA. The primer mix had 60 V beta and 13 J beta primers. Libraries were prepared by immunoSEQ multiplex PCR; TCRdb keeps only in-frame clonotypes and omits some of them. The sample lists tens of thousands of clones, about nine tenths occurring once. Between the trimmed V and J ends, which lost 0 bases and 0 bases, there was a span of 10 bases. CDR1 and CDR2 from the germline V gene are SGHRS and YFSETQ. This CDR3 contains 16 residues. This receptor was obtained from a human donor with glioblastoma. The chain links TRBV5-1 to TRBJ2-1, with a tentative D call TRBD2 (5 bases). The source was blood, collected after dendritic cell vaccination. The CDR3 spells CASSLVPAVSYNEQFF. The CDR3 bases are TGCGCCAGCAGCTTGGTTCCAGCGGTCTCCTACAATGAGCAGTTCTTC.